This passage covers 20 T cell receptor beta chains from one sample sequenced in a study of blood T cell repertoires in COVID-19. Measured with immunoSEQ multiplex PCR; TCRdb has only the in-frame clones, and not every one. The table includes about 260,000 clones, 85% to 90% detected once. Source material: PBMCs or T cells enriched from blood (not recorded which). The receptor source for this set is a woman between 18 and 29 years old who had recovered from COVID-19.

The CDR3 reads CASSLIPGVVANTEAFF. As DNA, the CDR3 is TGTGCCAGCAGCTTAATACCAGGGGTTGTGGCGAACACTGAAGCTTTCTTT. This sequence joins TRBV11-2 and TRBJ1-1, with D possibly matching TRBD1 (6 bases). CDR1 SGHAT and CDR2 FQNNGV come from the germline V gene. The ends were cut back, 2 bases at V and 1 base at J, with 17 bases in the middle. This CDR3 is built from 17 residues.

This chain connects TRBV10-3 to TRBJ2-3, with D tentatively TRBD2 (6 bases). Germline CDR1 and CDR2: ENHRY and SYGVKD. The ends were cut back, 0 bases at V and 0 bases at J, with 19 bases in the middle. CDR3 size: 19 residues. Here the CDR3 DNA reads TGTGCCATCAGTGAGTCTTACGAACCCGGGGGAACTAGCACAGATACGCAGTATTTT. Residues: CAISESYEPGGTSTDTQYF.

The rearrangement joins TRBV2 to TRBJ1-1, with 9 bases aligning to TRBD1. The germline gives CDR1 SNHLY, CDR2 FYNNEI. With V trimmed by 5 bases and J by 11 bases, 9 bases remained unmatched. The CDR3 is 13 amino acids. Here the CDR3 reads CASSLTGGLNAFF. In nucleotides, the CDR3 is TGTGCCAGCAGTTTAACAGGGGGCTTGAATGCTTTCTTT. The variable domain in full, with the rest retrieved from reference TRBV2 and TRBJ1-1, is EPEVTQTPSHQVTQMGQEVILRCVPISNHLYFYWYRQILGQKVEFLVSFYNNEISEKSEIFDDQFSVERPDGSNFTLKIRSTKLEDSAMYFCASSLTGGLNAFFGQGTRLTVV.

This chain joins TRBV19 and TRBJ2-6, with TRBD2 as a possible D gene (6 bases). Germline loops: CDR1 LNHDA, CDR2 SQIVND (reference sequence). The CDR3 covers 16 residues. V was pared by 3 bases and J by 4 bases, with 13 bases between. The CDR3 nucleotides read TGTGCCAGTAGTATTTGGGGGGATACCGGGGCCAACGTCCTGACTTTC. It codes for CASSIWGDTGANVLTF.

The V and J genes are TRBV5-5 and TRBJ1-1; no clear D gene. V was pared by 1 base and J by 6 bases, with 7 bases between. The V gene's germline CDR1 is SGHKS and CDR2 YYEKEE (reference sequence). The CDR3 is 12 residues long. The chain's CDR3 is CASSLSRSEAFF. CDR3 bases: TGTGCCAGCAGCTTGTCTCGGTCTGAAGCTTTCTTT.

This chain uses TRBV10-3 with TRBJ2-3; 10 bases agree with TRBD2. Germline V CDR1 and CDR2: ENHRY, SYGVKD. The trim removed 11 bases at V and 6 bases at J, leaving 8 bases unmatched. This CDR3 is 13 amino acids long. The CDR3 DNA follows: TGTGCCCAGAGCGGGGGGGCCGAGGATACGCAGTATTTT. Translating it yields CAQSGGAEDTQYF.

Worth noting for this clone: In the same sample, other DNA sequences code for this CDR3. V is TRBV5-1 and J is TRBJ1-4, with 10 bases aligning to TRBD1. The CDR3 has 15 amino acids. The J segment lost 6 bases and the V segment lost 0 bases, leaving 2 bases of the junction unmatched. Germline loops: CDR1 SGHRS, CDR2 YFSETQ. CDR3 bases: TGCGCCAGCAGCTTGGGCGGGACAGGGGATGAAAAACTGTTTTTT. It translates to CASSLGGTGDEKLFF.

The genes are TRBV21-1 and TRBJ2-3; the listed D gene, TRBD2, was not tested against the DNA. TRBV21-1 corresponds to a pseudogene. The CDR3 is 13 amino acids. The CDR3 DNA reads TGTGCCTTGCGCCTAGCGGGGGAAGATACGCAGTATTTT. This gives the protein CALRLAGEDTQYF.

The chain combines TRBV12-5 with TRBJ1-1; possibly TRBD1 for D (6 bases). Trimming removed 1 base at V and 6 bases at J, with 12 bases between. Per germline, CDR1 LGHNT and CDR2 FRNRAP. The CDR3 contains 14 residues. The CDR3 sequence is CASGLGNREPEAFF. The CDR3 nucleotides are TGTGCTAGTGGTTTGGGCAACAGGGAGCCTGAAGCTTTCTTT.

In its sample, this clone was seen a few times. This chain joins TRBV5-1 and TRBJ2-1, with D possibly matching TRBD1 (5 bases). The germline V and J ends were trimmed by 1 base and 9 bases, with 14 bases remaining between them. There are 14 residues in the CDR3. Germline V CDR1 and CDR2: SGHRS, YFSETQ. In DNA, the CDR3 is TGCGCCAGCAGCTTGTTTGGGGCCTCGGGTGAGCAGTTCTTC. This sequence encodes CASSLFGASGEQFF.

The genes are TRBV6-5 and TRBJ2-2; possible D gene TRBD2, 7 bases. Trimming cost V 1 base and J 5 bases, with 14 bases left between them. Per germline, CDR1 MNHEY and CDR2 SVGAGI. The CDR3 is 16 residues long. CDR3 residues: CASSYWGGRGTGELFF. CDR3 sequence (DNA): TGTGCCAGCAGTTACTGGGGGGGGCGCGGGACCGGGGAGCTGTTTTTT.

The chain couples TRBV9 to TRBJ2-7; the D is unclear. CDR3 size: 14 residues. V lost 1 base and J lost 7, with 15 bases in between. CDR1 is SGDLS and CDR2 is YYNGEE in the germline V gene. The CDR3 loop is CASSVSHASLEQYF. DNA of the CDR3: TGTGCCAGCAGCGTATCCCATGCGTCTTTGGAGCAGTACTTC.

The rearrangement joins TRBV5-1 to TRBJ1-2, with D unresolved. Trimming took off 5 bases at V and 3 bases at J, with 11 bases between the two ends. The germline V gene encodes CDR1 SGHRS and CDR2 YFSETQ. The CDR3 has 13 amino acids. DNA of the CDR3: TGCGCCAGCAGACCAAACGGGGACTATGGCTACACCTTC. Translation: CASRPNGDYGYTF. The full variable domain, with the rest looked up from reference TRBV5-1 and TRBJ1-2, is KAGVTQTPRYLIKTRGQQVTLSCSPISGHRSVSWYQQTPGQGLQFLFEYFSETQRNKGNFPGRFSGRQFSNSRSEMNVSTLELGDSALYLCASRPNGDYGYTFGSGTRLTVV.

The chain employs TRBV29-1 and TRBJ1-2; 8 nucleotides agree with TRBD1. Per the germline V gene, CDR1 is SQVTM and CDR2 is ANQGSEA. V shed 6 bases and J 4 bases; nucleotides not matched to a gene: 10. The CDR3 spans 14 residues. The CDR3 sequence: CSVIARTGTYGYTF. Written as DNA, the CDR3 is TGCAGCGTGATCGCCCGGACAGGGACCTATGGCTACACCTTC.

The chain carries TRBV7-9 and TRBJ2-5, with D uncertain. This CDR3 is built from 15 residues. Germline V gene lookup returns CDR1 SEHNR and CDR2 FQNEAQ (reference sequence). Trimming removed 0 bases from V and 2 bases from J, with 10 bases in between. The CDR3 bases are TGTGCCAGCAGCTTAGCGGTACAGAATCAAGAGACCCAGTACTTC. This translates into CASSLAVQNQETQYF. The full variable domain, in which reference TRBV7-9 and TRBJ2-5 provide the parts outside the CDR3, is DTGVSQNPRHKITKRGQNVTFRCDPISEHNRLYWYRQTLGQGPEFLTYFQNEAQLEKSRLLSDRFSAERPKGSFSTLEIQRTEQGDSAMYLCASSLAVQNQETQYFGPGTRLLVL.

This clone was seen just once. This chain links TRBV30 with TRBJ1-6; a weak D match, TRBD1 (5 bases). The V end was cut by 5 bases, the J end by 8 bases, with 13 bases between. Germline V gene data show CDR1 as GTSNPN and CDR2 as SVGIG (reference sequence). CDR3 size: 13 residues. CDR3 sequence: CAWGDFEDSPLHF. As DNA, the CDR3 is TGTGCCTGGGGGGACTTTGAGGATTCACCCCTCCACTTT.

This chain uses TRBV19 with TRBJ1-1; 9 bases map to TRBD1. The CDR3 runs 15 residues. CDR1 is LNHDA, CDR2 SQIVND, per germline (reference sequence). Germline trimming cut 5 bases from V and 6 bases from J; bases unmatched to any gene: 10. CDR3: CASSSAGTGTAEAFF. The CDR3 nucleotides are TGTGCCAGTAGTTCAGCCGGGACAGGGACGGCTGAAGCTTTCTTT.

The rearrangement joins TRBV2 to TRBJ1-5; D gene uncertain. The CDR3 has 14 residues. V was pared by 1 base and J by 2 bases, with 6 bases between. Germline CDR1 reads SNHLY; CDR2 reads FYNNEI. Written as DNA, the CDR3 is TGTGCCAGCAGTGAAGATCCGGGCAATCAGCCCCAGCATTTT. Translated, it gives CASSEDPGNQPQHF. The whole variable domain, remainder taken from reference TRBV2 and TRBJ1-5, is EPEVTQTPSHQVTQMGQEVILRCVPISNHLYFYWYRQILGQKVEFLVSFYNNEISEKSEIFDDQFSVERPDGSNFTLKIRSTKLEDSAMYFCASSEDPGNQPQHFGDGTRLSIL.

The V gene is TRBV29-1, the J gene TRBJ1-4; TRBD1 matches at 8 bases. V lost 3 bases, J lost 17 bases, and 11 bases stayed unmatched. CDR3 length: 12 residues. Germline CDR1 and CDR2: SQVTM and ANQGSEA. The CDR3 loop is CSVDPGQEGPFF. The CDR3 DNA is TGCAGCGTTGACCCGGGACAGGAGGGCCCATTTTTT.

The rearrangement joins TRBV28 to TRBJ2-7; D possibly corresponds to TRBD2 (6 bases). Germline CDR1 and CDR2: MDHEN and SYDVKM. The CDR3 runs to 12 residues. V lost 4 bases and J 5 bases, leaving 9 bases between the germline ends. CDR3 sequence (DNA): TGTGCCAGCAGTTCGGGGGTCCACGAGCAGTACTTC. This translates into CASSSGVHEQYF.